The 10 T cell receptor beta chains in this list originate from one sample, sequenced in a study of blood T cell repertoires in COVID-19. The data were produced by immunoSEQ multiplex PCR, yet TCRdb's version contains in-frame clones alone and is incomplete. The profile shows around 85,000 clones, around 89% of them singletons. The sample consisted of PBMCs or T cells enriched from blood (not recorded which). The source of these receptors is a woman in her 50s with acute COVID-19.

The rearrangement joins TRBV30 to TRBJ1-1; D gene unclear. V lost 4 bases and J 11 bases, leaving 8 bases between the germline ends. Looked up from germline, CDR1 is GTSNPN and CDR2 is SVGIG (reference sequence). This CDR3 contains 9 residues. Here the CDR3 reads CAWKAGAFF. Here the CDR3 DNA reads TGTGCCTGGAAAGCTGGTGCTTTCTTT. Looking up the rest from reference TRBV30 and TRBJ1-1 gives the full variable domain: SQTIHQWPATLVQPVGSPLSLECTVEGTSNPNLYWYRQAAGRGLQLLFYSVGIGQISSEVPQNLSASRPQDRQFILSSKKLLLSDSGFYLCAWKAGAFFGQGTRLTVV.

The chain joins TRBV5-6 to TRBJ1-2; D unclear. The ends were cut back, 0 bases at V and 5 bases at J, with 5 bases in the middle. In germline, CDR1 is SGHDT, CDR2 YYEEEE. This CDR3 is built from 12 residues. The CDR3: CASSLGRYGYTF. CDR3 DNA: TGTGCCAGCAGCTTGGGGAGGTATGGCTACACCTTC. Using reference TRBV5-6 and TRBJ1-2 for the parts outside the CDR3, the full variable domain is DAGVTQSPTHLIKTRGQQVTLRCSPKSGHDTVSWYQQALGQGPQFIFQYYEEEERQRGNFPDRFSGHQFPNYSSELNVNALLLGDSALYLCASSLGRYGYTFGSGTRLTVV.

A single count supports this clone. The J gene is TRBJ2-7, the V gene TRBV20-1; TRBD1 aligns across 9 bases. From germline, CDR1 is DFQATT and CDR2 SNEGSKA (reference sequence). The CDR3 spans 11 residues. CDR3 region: CSWDRDYEQYF. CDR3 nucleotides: TGCAGCTGGGACAGGGACTACGAGCAGTACTTC.

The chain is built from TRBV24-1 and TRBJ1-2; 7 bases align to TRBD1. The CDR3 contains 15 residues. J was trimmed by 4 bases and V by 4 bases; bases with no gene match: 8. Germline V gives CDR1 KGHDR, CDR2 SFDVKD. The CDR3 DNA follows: TGTGCCACCAGTGAAGCACAGGGGAGCAGCTATGGCTACACCTTC. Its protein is CATSEAQGSSYGYTF.

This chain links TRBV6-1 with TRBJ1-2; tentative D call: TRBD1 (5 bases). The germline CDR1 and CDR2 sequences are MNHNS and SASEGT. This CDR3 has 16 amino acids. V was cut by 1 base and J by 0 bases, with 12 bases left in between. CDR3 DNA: TGTGCCAGCAGTGAAGGACAGCTCCTAGCTAACTATGGCTACACCTTC. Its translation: CASSEGQLLANYGYTF.

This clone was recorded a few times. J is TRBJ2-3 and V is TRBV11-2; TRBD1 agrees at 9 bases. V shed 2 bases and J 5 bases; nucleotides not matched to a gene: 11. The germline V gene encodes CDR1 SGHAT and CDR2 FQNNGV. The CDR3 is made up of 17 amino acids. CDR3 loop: CASSLRGFGTGRDTQYF. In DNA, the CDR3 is TGTGCCAGCAGCTTAAGGGGATTCGGGACAGGGAGAGATACGCAGTATTTT.

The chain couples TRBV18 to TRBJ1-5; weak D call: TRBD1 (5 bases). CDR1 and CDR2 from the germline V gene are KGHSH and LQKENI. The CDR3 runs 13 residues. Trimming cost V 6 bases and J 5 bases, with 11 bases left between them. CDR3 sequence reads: CASSSQGYQPQHF. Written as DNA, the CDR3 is TGTGCCAGCTCTTCCCAGGGTTATCAGCCCCAGCATTTT.

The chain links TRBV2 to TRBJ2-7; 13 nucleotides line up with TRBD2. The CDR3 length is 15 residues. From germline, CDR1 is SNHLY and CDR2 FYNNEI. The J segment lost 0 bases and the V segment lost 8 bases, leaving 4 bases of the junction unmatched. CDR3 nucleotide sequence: TGTGCCAGCGCACGGACTAGCGGGAGCTCCTACGAGCAGTACTTC. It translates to CASARTSGSSYEQYF.

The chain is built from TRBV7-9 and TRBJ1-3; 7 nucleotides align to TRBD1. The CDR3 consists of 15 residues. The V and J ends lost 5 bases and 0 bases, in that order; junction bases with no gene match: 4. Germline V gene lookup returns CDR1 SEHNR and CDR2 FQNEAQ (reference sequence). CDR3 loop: CASSNRQGSGNTIYF. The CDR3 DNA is TGTGCCAGCAGCAATCGACAGGGCTCTGGAAACACCATATATTTT.

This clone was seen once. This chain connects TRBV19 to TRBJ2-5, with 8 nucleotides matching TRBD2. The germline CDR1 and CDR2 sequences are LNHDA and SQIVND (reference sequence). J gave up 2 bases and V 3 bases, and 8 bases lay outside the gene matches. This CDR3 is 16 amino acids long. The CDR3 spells CASSIGGAGGQETQYF. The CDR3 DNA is TGTGCCAGTAGTATTGGCGGTGCGGGAGGACAAGAGACCCAGTACTTC.